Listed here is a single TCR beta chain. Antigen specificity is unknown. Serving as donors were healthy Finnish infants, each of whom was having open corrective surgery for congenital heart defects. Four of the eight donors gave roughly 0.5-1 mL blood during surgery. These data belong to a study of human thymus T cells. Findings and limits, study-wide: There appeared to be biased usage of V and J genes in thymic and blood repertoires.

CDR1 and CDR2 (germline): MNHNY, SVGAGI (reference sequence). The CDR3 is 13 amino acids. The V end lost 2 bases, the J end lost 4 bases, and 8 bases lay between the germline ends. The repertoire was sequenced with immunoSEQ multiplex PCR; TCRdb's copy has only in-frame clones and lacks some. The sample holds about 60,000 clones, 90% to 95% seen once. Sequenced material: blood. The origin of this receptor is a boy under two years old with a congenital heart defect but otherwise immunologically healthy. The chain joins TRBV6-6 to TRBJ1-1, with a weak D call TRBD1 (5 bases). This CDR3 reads CASSYGGGTEAFF. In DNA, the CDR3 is TGTGCCAGCAGTTACGGCGGGGGCACTGAAGCTTTCTTT.